The 3 T cell receptor beta chains in this list originate from one sample, sequenced in a study of B cell selection in AIRE deficiency (dated by TCRdb to about 2019). Conventional CD4 T cells were sorted as CD4+CD127+ cells. The library was generated by the immunoSEQ multiplex PCR assay. Not all clones reach the TCRdb copy of this immuneACCESS table, which keeps in-frame sequences only. Checked studies attribute under half of the gap to unresolved V genes and leave the rest unexplained. This sample is represented by roughly 25,000 clones; around 97% of them were singletons. Approximately 0.2% of the sample is taken by the ten largest. Sequenced input: conventional CD4+ T cells sorted from PBMCs. These receptors came from a human donor with AIRE deficiency.

The chain uses TRBV4-1 and TRBJ1-3; the D is unclear. The V gene's germline CDR1 is MGHRA and CDR2 YSYEKL. Trimming removed 1 base at V and 0 bases at J, with 7 bases between. The length of the CDR3 is 15 residues. CDR3 DNA sequence: TGCGCCAGCAGCCAAGTGGATTTCTCTGGAAACACCATATATTTT. This sequence encodes CASSQVDFSGNTIYF.

The chain uses TRBV19 and TRBJ2-2; TRBD2 matches at 10 bases. The CDR3 runs to 14 residues. CDR1 and CDR2 (germline): LNHDA, SQIVND (reference sequence). Trimming removed 5 bases from V and 4 bases from J; junction bases left unmatched: 1. In DNA, the CDR3 is TGTGCCAGTAGTCGGACTAGCGGCACCGGGGAGCTGTTTTTT. This gives the protein CASSRTSGTGELFF.

The chain combines TRBV18 with TRBJ2-7, with D tentatively TRBD1 or TRBD2 (5 bases each). V was trimmed by 3 bases and J by 11 bases, leaving 26 bases between them. The CDR3 runs to 16 residues. The germline gives CDR1 KGHSH, CDR2 LQKENI. The CDR3 loop reads CASSPYHDSYSDLKYF. CDR3 bases: TGTGCCAGCTCACCTTACCACGACAGCTACTCGGACTTAAAGTACTTC.